This TCR beta chain derives from a study of T cells in Graves' hyperthyroidism and ophthalmopathy. TCR beta CDR3 regions were amplified from RNA. The TCR CDR3 was amplified in a first-round RT-PCR using the HTBI primer set. TCRdb reprocessed the multiplex PCR reads with MiXCR, giving one entry per CDR3 protein. Altogether hundreds of thousands of distinct CDR3 sequences are present, nearly 20% being singletons, with the ten largest covering less than 55%. Details on this clonotype: Its target is not known.

General study findings and limits: Using 13 V-J features, a model discriminated ophthalmopathy from stable hyperthyroidism.

CDR3 length: 17 residues. CDR1 is LGHNT and CDR2 is FRNRAP in the germline V gene. Trimming cost V 4 bases and J 4 bases; bases outside gene matches: 11. The genes are TRBV12-5 and TRBJ2-5, with 11 positions matching TRBD2. Sample: blood. The sequence was obtained from a man in his forties with Graves' ophthalmopathy. The CDR3, as DNA: TGTGCTAGTGGTTCCCCTGGGGGGCTAGCGGGGGGAGAGACCCAGTACTTC. Translated, it gives CASGSPGGLAGGETQYF.